What follows is one T cell receptor (beta chain) and its context. The data derive from a study of T-cell memory formation after mild COVID-19. Germline V lookup: CDR1 SGHTA, CDR2 FQGNSA. Trimming removed 6 bases from V and 7 bases from J, with 6 bases in between. This CDR3 comprises 11 residues. One entry per CDR3 protein results from TCRdb running MiXCR on the 5' RACE reads. Seen here are 300,000 to 350,000 distinct CDR3 sequences, more than 13% observed once, and the top ten hold about 21%. The sequence derives from a man aged 18 to 29 who had mild COVID-19 (a few samples of this study predate the infection). Cell type and time point are not known. The chain uses TRBV7-2 and TRBJ1-4; D not resolved. Sequences were obtained from PBMCs or a T cell subset sorted from them (not recorded which). This CDR3 reads CASSSSEKLFF. The DNA for the CDR3 is TGTGCCAGCAGTTCGTCTGAAAAACTGTTTTTT.